One and the same sample provided the 24 T cell receptor beta chains below, sequenced in a study of HIV-infected patients and healthy controls (dated by TCRdb to the mid-2010s). Library preparation employed 5' RACE. Sequencing relied on an Illumina MiSeq. Around 510 ng RNA was reverse transcribed with SuperScript III using primers against the alpha and beta constant regions. Separate alpha and beta chain libraries were made by chain-specific third strand synthesis with multiplexing indices. In TCRdb, the public reads were trimmed at Q25 with fastp and aligned with MiXCR, with productive beta chains retained. CDR3 protein sequences are deduplicated, and each keeps its most common genes and DNA. Present in this sample are 13,000 to 15,000 distinct CDR3 sequences, roughly a tenth of which were seen just once. The ten most abundant clones make up around 6.8% of the sample. Whole blood was used without cell fractionation, so all unsorted peripheral T cells were reflected in the repertoire.

Material: blood. These receptors came from an adult in good health.

Many counts were recorded for this clonotype. The V gene is TRBV18, the J gene TRBJ2-7; 10 nucleotides agree with TRBD1. The CDR3 is 15 residues long. V shed 0 bases and J 3 bases; nucleotides not matched to a gene: 2. Germline CDR1 reads KGHSH; CDR2 reads LQKENI. Written as DNA, the CDR3 is TGTGCCAGCTCACCACCCGGGACAGGGGTCTACGAGCAGTACTTC. This encodes CASSPPGTGVYEQYF.

This clonotype came up many times. The J gene is TRBJ2-3, the V gene TRBV11-3; TRBD2 aligns across 11 bases. V lost 3 bases to trimming and J lost 2 bases; unmatched junction nucleotides: 4. Germline V gives CDR1 SGHNT, CDR2 YENEEA. The CDR3 has 16 residues. In DNA, the CDR3 is TGTGCCAGCAGCTTCCGACTAGCGGGAAACACAGATACGCAGTATTTT. Its translation: CASSFRLAGNTDTQYF.

By proportion, this clonotype is medium-sized. The genes are TRBV25-1 and TRBJ2-6; no firm D call. The ends were cut back, 4 bases at V and 0 bases at J, with 13 bases in the middle. Germline V CDR1 and CDR2: MGHDK, SYGVNS. This CDR3 is built from 17 residues. The CDR3 sequence: CASSGSHTVSGANVLTF. The CDR3 nucleotides read TGTGCCAGCAGTGGTAGCCACACTGTCTCTGGGGCCAACGTCCTGACTTTC. Based on the CDR3 plus reference TRBV25-1 and TRBJ2-6, the full variable domain is EADIYQTPRYLVIGTGKKITLECSQTMGHDKMYWYQQDPGMELHLIHYSYGVNSTEKGDLSSESTVSRIRTEHFPLTLESARPSHTSQYLCASSGSHTVSGANVLTFGAGSRLTVL.

This clonotype was observed a handful of times. The chain links TRBV7-2 to TRBJ2-1, with 9 bases that match TRBD1. Germline CDR1 is SGHTA and CDR2 is FQGNSA. The CDR3 has 15 amino acids. V was clipped by 1 base and J by 8 bases; unmatched bases: 6. CDR3 sequence (DNA): TGTGCCAGCAGCTTAGATGGGACAGGGTTCGATGAGCAGTTCTTC. Translation: CASSLDGTGFDEQFF.

With respect to this clonotype: A clone one base away is much larger, so this may be a read error. V is TRBV6-5 and J is TRBJ1-2, with no clear D. CDR1 is MNHEY and CDR2 is SVGAGI in the germline V gene. Between the trimmed V and J ends, which lost 9 bases and 5 bases, there was a span of 25 bases. This CDR3 has 16 residues. The CDR3 DNA reads TGTGCCAGAAGTCCCCTCGGGCAGCACCCTTTGTATGGCTACACCTTC. Its translation: CARSPLGQHPLYGYTF.

This clonotype was picked up a small number of times. This chain connects TRBV12-3 or TRBV12-4 to TRBJ2-1, with 9 bases that match TRBD2. The CDR3 has 14 residues. The V segment lost 3 bases and the J segment 9 bases; nucleotides outside the gene matches: 6. In DNA, the CDR3 is TGTGCCAGCAGTTTCGGCGGGGGGGCTGTTGAGCAGTTCTTC. This gives the protein CASSFGGGAVEQFF.

This clonotype ranks as medium-sized. The rearrangement uses TRBV20-1 and TRBJ1-1, with 10 bases lining up with TRBD1. The germline gives CDR1 DFQATT, CDR2 SNEGSKA (reference sequence). There are 17 residues in the CDR3. J was trimmed by 1 base and V by 3 bases; bases with no gene match: 11. The CDR3, as DNA: TGCAGTGCTAGGTTGATAGGACAGGGGGAGAAGAACACTGAAGCTTTCTTT. As protein: CSARLIGQGEKNTEAFF.

This clonotype ranks as medium-sized (0.01 to 0.1%). V and J are TRBV7-9 and TRBJ2-1; 7 bases align to TRBD1. The germline V gene has CDR1 SEHNR and CDR2 FQNEAQ (reference sequence). Trimming took 2 bases from V and 5 from J; bases not matched to a gene: 15. CDR3 length equals 18 residues. The CDR3 is CASSLRVGARDSNNEQFF. The CDR3 nucleotides are TGTGCCAGCAGCTTAAGGGTGGGGGCCCGGGACAGCAACAATGAGCAGTTCTTC.

This clonotype turned up a few times. The chain recombines TRBV28 with TRBJ2-1; no firm D call. Trimming stripped 5 bases from V and 4 bases from J, with 15 bases between. Germline V CDR1 and CDR2: MDHEN, SYDVKM. The CDR3 spans 15 residues. The DNA of the CDR3 is TGTGCCAGCAGTCCTAGGGAAATCGGGTACAATGAGCAGTTCTTC. As protein: CASSPREIGYNEQFF.

Many counts were recorded for this clonotype. The chain recombines TRBV19 with TRBJ2-7; 12 bases map to TRBD1. CDR1 LNHDA and CDR2 SQIVND come from the germline V gene (reference sequence). V lost 5 bases, J lost 6 bases, and 8 bases stayed unmatched. The CDR3 length is 15 residues. The CDR3 DNA reads TGTGCCAGTAGTCCCTTGGGACAGGGGGCCGGCGAGCAGTACTTC. Encoded protein: CASSPLGQGAGEQYF.

The rearrangement uses TRBV19 and TRBJ2-6; D unresolved. The germline V and J ends were trimmed by 7 bases and 1 base, with 8 bases remaining between them. Germline loops: CDR1 LNHDA, CDR2 SQIVND (reference sequence). The CDR3 loop spans 14 amino acids. As DNA, the CDR3 is TGTGCCAGTACTATGTATTCTGGGGCCAACGTCCTGACTTTC. This sequence encodes CASTMYSGANVLTF.

This sequence joins TRBV7-3 and TRBJ2-3; 9 nucleotides align to TRBD2. CDR3 length: 14 amino acids. Germline CDR1 reads SGHTA; CDR2 reads FQGTGA. V was pared by 8 bases and J by 5 bases, with 8 bases of the junction left unmatched. Written as DNA, the CDR3 is TGTGCCAGCGCCCCCAGCGGGGGGATAGATACGCAGTATTTT. It encodes CASAPSGGIDTQYF.

The chain combines TRBV12-3 or TRBV12-4 with TRBJ1-1, with D perhaps TRBD1 (5 bases). The CDR3 consists of 13 residues. V shed 9 bases and J shed 1 base, with 12 bases lying between them. The CDR3 sequence: CASTQQANTEAFF. DNA for the CDR3: TGTGCCAGTACACAACAGGCGAACACTGAAGCTTTCTTT.

The rearrangement joins TRBV9 to TRBJ2-7, with 13 bases lining up with TRBD2. The CDR3 is 15 amino acids. Trimming cost V 3 bases and J 6 bases; bases outside gene matches: 6. Germline V lookup: CDR1 SGDLS, CDR2 YYNGEE. The CDR3 protein is CASSASGTSGTEQYF. In nucleotides, the CDR3 is TGTGCCAGCAGCGCGTCCGGGACTAGCGGGACCGAGCAGTACTTC.

This clonotype is medium-sized in the sample. The V gene is TRBV20-1, the J gene TRBJ2-7, with TRBD2 matching 13 bases. The J segment lost 4 bases and the V segment lost 0 bases, leaving 6 bases of the junction unmatched. The CDR3 contains 16 residues. Germline V lookup: CDR1 DFQATT, CDR2 SNEGSKA (reference sequence). The CDR3 region has the DNA TGCAGTGCTAGAGATCCGACTAGCGGGAGGTTGTACGAGCAGTACTTC. Its protein is CSARDPTSGRLYEQYF.

The chain combines TRBV5-4 with TRBJ2-1, with 11 bases aligning to TRBD2. Germline CDR1 and CDR2: SGHNT and YYREEE (reference sequence). V dropped 2 bases and J dropped 5; count of bases not matched to a gene: 3. The CDR3 covers 15 residues. This CDR3 reads CASSLLAGVNNEQFF. Written as DNA, the CDR3 is TGTGCCAGCAGCTTACTAGCGGGGGTCAACAATGAGCAGTTCTTC. Variable domain in full (rest from reference TRBV5-4 and TRBJ2-1): ETGVTQSPTHLIKTRGQQVTLRCSSQSGHNTVSWYQQALGQGPQFIFQYYREEENGRGNFPPRFSGLQFPNYSSELNVNALELDDSALYLCASSLLAGVNNEQFFGPGTRLTVL.

At least ten counts were recorded for this clonotype. The chain joins TRBV20-1 to TRBJ2-2, with 8 bases fitting TRBD1. Germline-derived CDR1 and CDR2 are DFQATT and SNEGSKA (reference sequence). V trimming: 3 bases; J trimming: 5 bases; junction bases outside the gene matches: 5. The CDR3 is 14 residues long. In nucleotides, the CDR3 is TGCAGTGCTAGGCAGGGGGCGGGGACCGGGGAGCTGTTTTTT. Protein: CSARQGAGTGELFF.

This clonotype showed up many times. The chain has TRBV6-4 and TRBJ2-1; 8 bases are shared with TRBD2. The V segment lost 0 bases and the J segment 3 bases; nucleotides outside the gene matches: 1. Germline CDR1 is MRHNA and CDR2 is SNTAGT. There are 15 residues in the CDR3. The CDR3 reads CASSDSSGDYNEQFF. The CDR3, as DNA: TGTGCCAGCAGTGACTCTAGCGGGGACTACAATGAGCAGTTCTTC.

This clonotype was seen ten or more times. The chain couples TRBV7-8 to TRBJ1-5; D ambiguous. This CDR3 comprises 16 residues. Germline V gene lookup returns CDR1 SGHVS and CDR2 FQNEAQ. V was trimmed by 5 bases and J by 0 bases, leaving 14 bases between them. DNA for the CDR3: TGTGCCAGCAGCGTCAGTGGGCTCTATAGCAATCAGCCCCAGCATTTT. Protein sequence: CASSVSGLYSNQPQHF.

Ten or more counts support this clonotype. Here the CDR3 reads CASSRTTGTNTEAFF. The DNA of the CDR3 is TGTGCCAGCTCACGGACGACAGGGACGAACACTGAAGCTTTCTTT. The chain links TRBV18 to TRBJ1-1; 7 bases align to TRBD1. V lost 4 bases, J lost 1 base, and 6 bases stayed unmatched. The CDR3 length is 15 residues. CDR1 and CDR2 from the germline V gene are KGHSH and LQKENI.

This clonotype was counted only a few times. The V call is TRBV19, the J call TRBJ2-1; D is possibly TRBD2 (5 bases). Trimming cost V 3 bases and J 4 bases, with 16 bases left between them. In germline, CDR1 is LNHDA, CDR2 SQIVND (reference sequence). This CDR3 comprises 16 residues. The CDR3 DNA reads TGTGCCAGTAGTATTTCGGGAACTAGGGCTTACAATGAGCAGTTCTTC. This codes for CASSISGTRAYNEQFF.

This clonotype was observed many times. The chain links TRBV11-1 to TRBJ2-3; 11 bases line up with TRBD1. V trimming: 5 bases; J trimming: 4 bases; junction bases outside the gene matches: 5. Looked up from germline, CDR1 is SGHAT and CDR2 is FQDESV (reference sequence). The CDR3 length is 15 residues. The CDR3 sequence: CASSPGQGASDTQYF. The DNA for the CDR3 is TGTGCCAGCAGCCCCGGACAGGGGGCATCAGATACGCAGTATTTT.

In its sample, this clonotype was seen a few times. The chain carries TRBV5-6 and TRBJ2-1; D is tentatively TRBD1 or TRBD2 (6 bases each). The CDR3 contains 16 residues. Per germline, CDR1 SGHDT and CDR2 YYEEEE. V gave up 0 bases and J gave up 5 bases, with 15 bases separating them. The CDR3 is CASSLVGGPTNNEQFF. The DNA for the CDR3 is TGTGCCAGCAGCTTGGTAGGGGGGCCCACGAACAATGAGCAGTTCTTC. The whole variable domain, filled in from reference TRBV5-6 and TRBJ2-1, reads DAGVTQSPTHLIKTRGQQVTLRCSPKSGHDTVSWYQQALGQGPQFIFQYYEEEERQRGNFPDRFSGHQFPNYSSELNVNALLLGDSALYLCASSLVGGPTNNEQFFGPGTRLTVL.

This clonotype ranks as medium-sized. This chain connects TRBV10-3 to TRBJ1-1; D perhaps matches TRBD1 (5 bases). Trimming pared 4 bases from V and 4 bases from J, leaving 16 bases between. Germline V gives CDR1 ENHRY, CDR2 SYGVKD. The CDR3 loop spans 15 amino acids. As DNA, the CDR3 is TGTGCCATCAGTGGAGGGGAAGGGGTGCGCACTGAAGCTTTCTTT. It yields the protein CAISGGEGVRTEAFF.